The 22 T cell receptor beta chains below were found in one sample sequenced in a study of OX40 agonist ivuxolimab in advanced cancers. The table came from immunoSEQ multiplex PCR; TCRdb's copy has only in-frame clones and leaves some out. The table lists some 85,000 clones, around 87% of them singletons. Sequencing used CD4+ or CD8+ T cells sorted from blood, obtained in a trial of the OX40 agonist ivuxolimab. These receptors originate from an adult with an advanced solid tumor such as melanoma, head and neck, liver or kidney cancer.

Here the CDR3 reads CASSPPQSSYEQYF. In DNA form, the CDR3 reads TGTGCCAGCTCACCCCCACAGAGCTCCTACGAGCAGTACTTC. The chain joins TRBV18 to TRBJ2-7; D not resolved. Trimming took off 3 bases at V and 0 bases at J, with 9 bases between the two ends. Germline loops: CDR1 KGHSH, CDR2 LQKENI. This CDR3 comprises 14 residues.

This chain links TRBV7-2 with TRBJ2-2; D is undetermined. V lost 5 bases, J lost 4 bases, and 8 bases lay in between. The CDR3 length is 13 residues. The germline V gene has CDR1 SGHTA and CDR2 FQGNSA. CDR3 in amino acids: CASSPLFTGELFF. The DNA of the CDR3 is TGTGCCAGCAGCCCCCTCTTCACCGGGGAGCTGTTTTTT.

V usage is TRBV9 and J usage is TRBJ1-1; D unresolved. The V gene lost 0 bases and the J gene lost 6 bases, with 18 bases spanning the gap. Germline V gene sequence: CDR1 SGDLS, CDR2 YYNGEE. The CDR3 length is 16 residues. CDR3 sequence: CASSVVAVGPMAEAFF. The CDR3 nucleotides are TGTGCCAGCAGCGTAGTGGCAGTTGGTCCAATGGCTGAAGCTTTCTTT.

This rearrangement joins TRBV10-1 to TRBJ2-2; D could derive from TRBD1 or TRBD2 (5 bases each). V lost 11 bases, J lost 0 bases, and 10 bases lay in between. Germline lookup yields CDR1 WNHNN and CDR2 SYGVQD (reference sequence). This CDR3 spans 13 amino acids. Here the CDR3 DNA reads TGCGCCGATCGAGGGGCGAACACCGGGGAGCTGTTTTTT. Translated, it gives CADRGANTGELFF.

The chain links TRBV5-4 to TRBJ1-6; a possible D gene is TRBD1 (5 bases). Germline lookup yields CDR1 SGHNT and CDR2 YYREEE (reference sequence). Trimming pared 0 bases from V and 5 bases from J, leaving 6 bases between. The CDR3 contains 14 residues. In DNA, the CDR3 is TGTGCCAGCAGCTTGGGGGGGGATAATTCACCCCTCCACTTT. Amino acids: CASSLGGDNSPLHF. Full variable domain (rest looked up from reference TRBV5-4 and TRBJ1-6): ETGVTQSPTHLIKTRGQQVTLRCSSQSGHNTVSWYQQALGQGPQFIFQYYREEENGRGNFPPRFSGLQFPNYSSELNVNALELDDSALYLCASSLGGDNSPLHFGNGTRLTVT.

J is TRBJ2-1 and V is TRBV6-6, with a weak D call TRBD2 (5 bases). V lost 0 bases, J lost 9 bases, and 9 bases lay in between. There are 13 residues in the CDR3. Germline V CDR1 and CDR2: MNHNY, SVGAGI (reference sequence). CDR3 bases: TGTGCCAGCAGTTACTCTCCCGAGGGTGAGCAGTTCTTC. Residues: CASSYSPEGEQFF.

The chain recombines TRBV19 with TRBJ2-7; D is perhaps TRBD2 (7 bases). The CDR3 contains 16 residues. Germline lookup yields CDR1 LNHDA and CDR2 SQIVND (reference sequence). The ends were cut back, 1 base at V and 5 bases at J, with 18 bases in the middle. The CDR3 loop is CASSIGYRAGAHEQYF. The CDR3 DNA reads as TGTGCCAGTAGTATAGGATACAGGGCGGGAGCCCACGAGCAGTACTTC.

This chain connects TRBV7-9 to TRBJ1-6; 9 bases agree with TRBD1. CDR3 length: 17 residues. Germline V lookup: CDR1 SEHNR, CDR2 FQNEAQ (reference sequence). With V trimmed by 5 bases and J by 0 bases, 5 bases remained unmatched. This CDR3 reads CASSVDRGSSYNSPLHF. The DNA of the CDR3 is TGTGCCAGCAGCGTTGACAGGGGGAGCTCCTATAATTCACCCCTCCACTTT.

This sequence joins TRBV28 and TRBJ1-5; 8 positions agree with TRBD1. J lost 6 bases, V lost 6 bases, and 7 bases had no gene match. Germline V gene sequence: CDR1 MDHEN, CDR2 SYDVKM. The CDR3 is 14 residues long. This CDR3 reads CASSGTGGTQPQHF. The CDR3 nucleotides read TGTGCCAGCAGCGGAACAGGGGGTACTCAGCCCCAGCATTTT.

The J gene is TRBJ2-1, the V gene TRBV6-8; 8 bases align to TRBD1. This CDR3 contains 17 residues. Germline CDR1 is MNHGY and CDR2 is SAAAGT. Trimming at V came to 2 bases and at J to 2 bases, leaving 8 bases not matched to a gene. This chain's CDR3 is CASSYGGLQGAYNEQFF. CDR3 in DNA: TGTGCCAGCAGTTACGGGGGGTTACAGGGGGCCTACAATGAGCAGTTCTTC.

The V gene is TRBV19, the J gene TRBJ1-4; D unclear. The CDR3 covers 13 residues. CDR1 is LNHDA and CDR2 is SQIVND in the germline V gene (reference sequence). V shed 3 bases and J shed 8 bases, with 10 bases lying between them. CDR3 bases: TGTGCCAGTAGTATCCGGGGAGGGGAAAAACTGTTTTTT. This sequence encodes CASSIRGGEKLFF. Full variable domain (rest looked up from reference TRBV19 and TRBJ1-4): DGGITQSPKYLFRKEGQNVTLSCEQNLNHDAMYWYRQDPGQGLRLIYYSQIVNDFQKGDIAEGYSVSREKKESFPLTVTSAQKNPTAFYLCASSIRGGEKLFFGSGTQLSVL.

The chain joins TRBV18 to TRBJ2-5, with unresolved D. The V gene lost 1 base and the J gene lost 3 bases, with 6 bases spanning the gap. The germline V gene encodes CDR1 KGHSH and CDR2 LQKENI. The CDR3 is 13 amino acids. The CDR3 DNA is TGTGCCAGCTCACCACTTGCAGAAGAGACCCAGTACTTC. Protein: CASSPLAEETQYF.

This clone was seen just once. The V and J genes are TRBV27 and TRBJ1-6, with D possibly matching TRBD1 (6 bases). V was trimmed by 5 bases and J by 0 bases, leaving 20 bases between them. CDR3 length: 19 amino acids. From germline, CDR1 is MNHEY and CDR2 SMNVEV (reference sequence). The CDR3 loop is CASSRMGGGTSSYNSPLHF. CDR3 nucleotide sequence: TGTGCCAGCAGTAGAATGGGAGGGGGAACGAGCTCCTATAATTCACCCCTCCACTTT.

The rearrangement uses TRBV14 and TRBJ2-2; 8 bases agree with TRBD1. Germline CDR1 and CDR2: SGHDN and FVKESK. This CDR3 is 24 amino acids long. V gave up 0 bases and J gave up 5 bases; unmatched junction bases: 29. CDR3 sequence (DNA): TGTGCCAGCAGCCAAGACAAGGGTCCCATACTCTCGTGGCAGGGGGCGAAGGTAACCGGGGAGCTGTTTTTT. Translated: CASSQDKGPILSWQGAKVTGELFF.

The V and J genes are TRBV9 and TRBJ2-5, with a tentative D call TRBD2 (6 bases). Germline loops: CDR1 SGDLS, CDR2 YYNGEE. V gave up 4 bases and J gave up 5 bases, with 18 bases separating them. CDR3 length: 15 amino acids. The CDR3 bases are TGTGCCAGCAGCCAGAGCGCGTTTGGAGGGGAGACCCAGTACTTC. Its translation is CASSQSAFGGETQYF. Full variable domain (remainder filled in from reference TRBV9 and TRBJ2-5): DSGVTQTPKHLITATGQRVTLRCSPRSGDLSVYWYQQSLDQGLQFLIQYYNGEERAKGNILERFSAQQFPDLHSELNLSSLELGDSALYFCASSQSAFGGETQYFGPGTRLLVL.

The chain couples TRBV14 to TRBJ1-1, with a weak D call TRBD1 (5 bases). Between the trimmed V and J ends, which lost 4 bases and 4 bases, there was a span of 22 bases. Germline CDR1 is SGHDN and CDR2 is FVKESK. CDR3 length equals 17 residues. CDR3 region: CASSPLKGPLDRTEAFF. CDR3 sequence (DNA): TGTGCCAGCAGCCCCTTAAAGGGGCCACTAGACCGCACTGAAGCTTTCTTT.

The J gene is TRBJ1-1, the V gene TRBV7-2; D uncertain. The germline CDR1 and CDR2 sequences are SGHTA and FQGNSA. V was trimmed by 0 bases and J by 5 bases, leaving 10 bases between them. This CDR3 comprises 14 residues. This CDR3 reads CASSLAGMRTEAFF. DNA for the CDR3: TGTGCCAGCAGCTTAGCAGGGATGAGGACTGAAGCTTTCTTT.

The chain carries TRBV7-3 and TRBJ2-1; D remains ambiguous. Germline CDR1 reads SGHTA; CDR2 reads FQGTGA. Trimming pared 1 base from V and 6 bases from J, leaving 7 bases between. The CDR3 is 13 residues long. In DNA form, the CDR3 reads TGTGCCAGCAGCTTAAAGGTCAGCAATGAGCAGTTCTTC. Protein product: CASSLKVSNEQFF.

The sample holds a few counts of this clone. V gene TRBV7-9 combines with J gene TRBJ1-1; 7 bases agree with TRBD1. Germline V gene data show CDR1 as SEHNR and CDR2 as FQNEAQ (reference sequence). The CDR3 extends over 15 amino acids. J was trimmed by 4 bases and V by 2 bases; bases with no gene match: 7. This CDR3 reads CASSLPRGRGTEAFF. The CDR3 nucleotides are TGTGCCAGCAGCTTACCAAGGGGGCGCGGCACTGAAGCTTTCTTT.

CDR3 sequence (DNA): TGTGCCAGCAGGGGACAGGGGGCCGCCAATGAGCAGTTCTTC. Its translation: CASRGQGAANEQFF. The V call is TRBV7-9, the J call TRBJ2-1; 12 bases are a match to TRBD1. V was pared by 6 bases and J by 6 bases, with 3 bases of the junction left unmatched. The germline CDR1 and CDR2 sequences are SEHNR and FQNEAQ (reference sequence). The CDR3 loop spans 14 amino acids.

The chain links TRBV7-8 to TRBJ2-2, with TRBD2 matching 12 bases. This CDR3 is 16 amino acids long. Looked up from germline, CDR1 is SGHVS and CDR2 is FQNEAQ. The V segment lost 5 bases and the J segment 5 bases; nucleotides outside the gene matches: 6. The CDR3 DNA follows: TGTGCCAGCAGCCCCCCCCTAGCGGGAGGGACCGGGGAGCTGTTTTTT. Protein: CASSPPLAGGTGELFF.

The V gene is TRBV28, the J gene TRBJ2-7; weak D call: TRBD1 (6 bases). The CDR3 consists of 14 residues. Per the germline V gene, CDR1 is MDHEN and CDR2 is SYDVKM. Deletions cut 3 bases from V and 6 bases from J, with 15 bases between. This chain's CDR3 is CASSFGGDITEQYF. The CDR3 coding sequence is TGTGCCAGCAGTTTCGGTGGGGACATTACCGAGCAGTACTTC.